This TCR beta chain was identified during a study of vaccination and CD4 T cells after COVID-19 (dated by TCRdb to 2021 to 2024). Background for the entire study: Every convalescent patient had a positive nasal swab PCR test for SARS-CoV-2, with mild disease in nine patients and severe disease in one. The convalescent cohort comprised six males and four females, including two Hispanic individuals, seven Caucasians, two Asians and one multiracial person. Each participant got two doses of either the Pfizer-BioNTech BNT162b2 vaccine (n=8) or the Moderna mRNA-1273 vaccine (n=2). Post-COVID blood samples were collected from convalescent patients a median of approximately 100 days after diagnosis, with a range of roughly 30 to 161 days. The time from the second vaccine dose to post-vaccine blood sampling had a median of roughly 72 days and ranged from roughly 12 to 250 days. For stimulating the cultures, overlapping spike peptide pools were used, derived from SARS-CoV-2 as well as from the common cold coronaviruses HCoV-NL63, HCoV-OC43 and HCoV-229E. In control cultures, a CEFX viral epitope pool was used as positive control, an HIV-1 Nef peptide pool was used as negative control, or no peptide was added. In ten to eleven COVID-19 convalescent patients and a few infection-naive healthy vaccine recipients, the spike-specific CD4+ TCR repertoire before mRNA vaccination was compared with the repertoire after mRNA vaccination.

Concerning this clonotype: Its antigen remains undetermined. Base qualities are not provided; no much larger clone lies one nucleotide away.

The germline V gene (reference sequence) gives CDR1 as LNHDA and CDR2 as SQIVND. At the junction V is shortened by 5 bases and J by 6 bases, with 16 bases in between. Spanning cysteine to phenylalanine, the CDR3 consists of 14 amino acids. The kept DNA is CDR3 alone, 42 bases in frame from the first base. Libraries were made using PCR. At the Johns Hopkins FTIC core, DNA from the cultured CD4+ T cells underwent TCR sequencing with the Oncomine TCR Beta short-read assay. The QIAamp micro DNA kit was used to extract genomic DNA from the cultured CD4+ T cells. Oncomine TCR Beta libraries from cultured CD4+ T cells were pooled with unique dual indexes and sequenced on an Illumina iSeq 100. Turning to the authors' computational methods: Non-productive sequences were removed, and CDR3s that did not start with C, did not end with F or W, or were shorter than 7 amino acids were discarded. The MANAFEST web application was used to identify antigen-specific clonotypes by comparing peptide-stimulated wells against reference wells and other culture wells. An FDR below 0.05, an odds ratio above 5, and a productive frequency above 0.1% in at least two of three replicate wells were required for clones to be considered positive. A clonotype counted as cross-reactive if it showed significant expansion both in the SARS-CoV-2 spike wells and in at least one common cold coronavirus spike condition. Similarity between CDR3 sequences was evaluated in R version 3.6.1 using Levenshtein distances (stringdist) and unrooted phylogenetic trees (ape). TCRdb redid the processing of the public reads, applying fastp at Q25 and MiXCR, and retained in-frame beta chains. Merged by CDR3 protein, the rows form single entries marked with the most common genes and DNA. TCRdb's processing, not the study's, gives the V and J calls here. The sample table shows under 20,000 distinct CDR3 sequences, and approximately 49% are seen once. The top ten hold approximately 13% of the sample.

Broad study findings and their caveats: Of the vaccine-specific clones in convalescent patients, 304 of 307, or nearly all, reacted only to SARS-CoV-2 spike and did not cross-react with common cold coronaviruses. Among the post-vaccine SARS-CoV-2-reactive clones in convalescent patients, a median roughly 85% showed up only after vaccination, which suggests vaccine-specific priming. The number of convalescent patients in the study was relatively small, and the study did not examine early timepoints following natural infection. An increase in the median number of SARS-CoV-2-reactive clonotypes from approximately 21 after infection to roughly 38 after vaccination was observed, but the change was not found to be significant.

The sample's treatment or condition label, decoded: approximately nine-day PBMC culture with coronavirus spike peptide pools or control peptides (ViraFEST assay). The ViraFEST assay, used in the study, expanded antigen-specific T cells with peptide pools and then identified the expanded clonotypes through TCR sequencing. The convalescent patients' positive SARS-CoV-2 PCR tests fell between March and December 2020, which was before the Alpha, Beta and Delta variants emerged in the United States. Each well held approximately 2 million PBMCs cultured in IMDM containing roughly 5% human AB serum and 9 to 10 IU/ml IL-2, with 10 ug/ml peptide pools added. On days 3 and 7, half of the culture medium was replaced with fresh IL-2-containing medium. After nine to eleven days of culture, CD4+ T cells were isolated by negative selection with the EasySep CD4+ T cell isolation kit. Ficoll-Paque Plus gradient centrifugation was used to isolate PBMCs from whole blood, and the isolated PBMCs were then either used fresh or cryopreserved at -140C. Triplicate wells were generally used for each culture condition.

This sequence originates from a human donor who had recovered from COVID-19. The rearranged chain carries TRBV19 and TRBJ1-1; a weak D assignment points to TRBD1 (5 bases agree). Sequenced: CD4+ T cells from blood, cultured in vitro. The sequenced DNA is TGTGCCAGTAGTCCGCAGGGCGGATTGGCTGAAGCTTTCTTT. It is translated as CASSPQGGLAEAFF.